The present T cell receptor (beta chain) was sequenced within a study of cytomegalovirus exposure and HLA in healthy donors. The PCR employed 60 Vbeta primers together with 13 Jbeta primers. Using immunoSEQ multiplex PCR, the repertoire was profiled, and TCRdb retains in-frame clones only, with some absent. The sample comprises 150,000 to 250,000 clones, 82% of which are singletons, and 0.075% to 0.1% rests with the top ten. The CDR3 spans 16 residues. Unmatched junction bases numbered 5, after V lost 4 bases and J lost 2 bases. CDR1 is SGHNT, CDR2 YYREEE, per germline (reference sequence). Sequenced material: PBMCs. The chain joins TRBV5-4 to TRBJ2-1; 11 bases map to TRBD2. The TCR comes from a boy between 2 and 10 years old in good health and CMV-seronegative. In DNA form, the CDR3 reads TGTGCCAGCAGCCCAGGGACTAGCGGACCCTACAATGAGCAGTTCTTC. Translation: CASSPGTSGPYNEQFF.